This T cell receptor (beta chain) was recorded in a study of blood T cell repertoires in COVID-19. Looking at the study overall: Researchers got acute and convalescent COVID-19 samples from the United States, Italy and Spain.

The CDR3 contains 13 residues. Deletions cut 4 bases from V and 0 bases from J, with 8 bases between. Germline CDR1 and CDR2: SGHRS and YFSETQ. Donors in Cohort 3 counted as recovered after two negative PCRs, clearance, or symptom resolution. In the original analysis: Reference gene primers were amplified, and this amplification served to estimate nucleated cell counts. Repertoires were generated with immunoSEQ multiplex PCR, while TCRdb's copy carries only in-frame clones and drops some. V, J and clone size are taken as reported in that table, and D and trimming were inferred from the DNA itself. The sample carries around 330,000 clones, about nine tenths recorded once.

What was sequenced was PBMCs or T cells enriched from blood (not recorded which). The chain employs TRBV5-1 and TRBJ2-7; D uncertain. The source is a man in his 60s who had recovered from COVID-19. The DNA of the CDR3 is TGCGCCAGCAGCACGAGAAACTCCTACGAGCAGTACTTC. This gives the protein CASSTRNSYEQYF.